This TCR beta chain was profiled in a study of cytomegalovirus exposure and HLA in healthy donors. Looking at the study overall: HLA-typed donors were the source of about 85 million unique TCRs, which an early data release held. Study findings and constraints: Cytomegalovirus status, reportedly, was diagnosed with high specificity and sensitivity by the classifier.

Primers: 60 Vbeta forward and 13 Jbeta reverse. TCRdb keeps only in-frame clones here, not all; method: immunoSEQ multiplex PCR. This sample carries about 160,000 clones, roughly 80% of them seen once, and the ten largest clones take under 1.5%. With 1 base removed from V and 1 base from J, the gap between germline ends came to 8 bases. The CDR3 is 14 residues long. The germline V gene encodes CDR1 SGDLS and CDR2 YYNGEE. As for this clone: Its specificity is not known.

The sequenced sample consisted of PBMCs. The TCR comes from a man aged 25 to 40 in good health and CMV-seronegative. The chain employs TRBV9 and TRBJ1-1; the D is unclear. CDR3 sequence (DNA): TGTGCCAGCAGCGTACAAGGAGAGAACACTGAAGCTTTCTTT. Protein: CASSVQGENTEAFF.